This TCR beta chain was recovered during a study of OX40 agonist ivuxolimab in advanced cancers. Study-level points and caveats: Fewer expanded clones were found on average in CD4+ than in CD8+ T cells. The CD4+ and CD8+ T cells in the blood had expanded clonally by week 6 at 0.1 to 3.0 mg/kg. Some nonresponders likewise displayed low normalized T-cell clonal expansion.

The CDR3 covers 14 residues. The germline V gene encodes CDR1 SGHNT and CDR2 YENEEA. The germline V and J ends were trimmed by 1 base and 7 bases, with 11 bases remaining between them. The method was immunoSEQ multiplex PCR; TCRdb's version includes in-frame clones alone and lacks a portion of them. The sample yields around 90,000 clones, roughly 92% seen once. Sampling times: baseline, cycle 4 day 1, cycle 7 day 1. Concerning this clone: Antigen: not known.

The chain recombines TRBV11-3 with TRBJ2-1; D is unclear. This clonotype originated in an adult with an advanced solid tumor such as melanoma, head and neck, liver or kidney cancer. Here the sequenced sample was CD4+ or CD8+ T cells sorted from blood, taken in a trial of the OX40 agonist ivuxolimab. The CDR3: CASSLVSSRNEQFF. The DNA for the CDR3 is TGTGCCAGCAGCTTAGTGTCTAGTCGGAATGAGCAGTTCTTC.